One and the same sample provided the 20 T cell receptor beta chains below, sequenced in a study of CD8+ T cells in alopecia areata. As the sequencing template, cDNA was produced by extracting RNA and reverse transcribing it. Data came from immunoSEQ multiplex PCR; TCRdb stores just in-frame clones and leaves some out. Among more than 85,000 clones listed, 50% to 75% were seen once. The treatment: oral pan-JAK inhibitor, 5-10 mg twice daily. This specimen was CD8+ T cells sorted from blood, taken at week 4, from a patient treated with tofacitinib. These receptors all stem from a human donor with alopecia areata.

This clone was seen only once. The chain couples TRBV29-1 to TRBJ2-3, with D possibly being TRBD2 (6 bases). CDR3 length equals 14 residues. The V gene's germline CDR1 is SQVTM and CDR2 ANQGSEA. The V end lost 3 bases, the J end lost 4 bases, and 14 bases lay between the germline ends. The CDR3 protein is CSVDSAGTADTQYF. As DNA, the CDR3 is TGCAGCGTTGATTCTGCGGGAACAGCAGATACGCAGTATTTT.

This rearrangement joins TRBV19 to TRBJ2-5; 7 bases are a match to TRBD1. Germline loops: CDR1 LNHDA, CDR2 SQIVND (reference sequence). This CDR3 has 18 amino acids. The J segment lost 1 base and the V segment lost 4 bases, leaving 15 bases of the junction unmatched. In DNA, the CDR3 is TGTGCCAGTAGTACAGGGACAGAAATAACCTTCGTCCAAGAGACCCAGTACTTC. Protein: CASSTGTEITFVQETQYF.

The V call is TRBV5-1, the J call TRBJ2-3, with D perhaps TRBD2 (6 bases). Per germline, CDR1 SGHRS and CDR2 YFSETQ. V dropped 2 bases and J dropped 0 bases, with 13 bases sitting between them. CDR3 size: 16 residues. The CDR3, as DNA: TGCGCCAGCAGCTTTGGGACGGGGGTGAGCACAGATACGCAGTATTTT. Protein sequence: CASSFGTGVSTDTQYF.

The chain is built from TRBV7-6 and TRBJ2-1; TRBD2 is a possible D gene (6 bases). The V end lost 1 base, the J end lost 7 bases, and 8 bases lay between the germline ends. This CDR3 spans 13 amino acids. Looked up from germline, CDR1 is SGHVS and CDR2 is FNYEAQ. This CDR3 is CASSLGAGNEQFF. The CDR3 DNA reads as TGTGCCAGCAGCTTAGGGGCGGGGAATGAGCAGTTCTTC.

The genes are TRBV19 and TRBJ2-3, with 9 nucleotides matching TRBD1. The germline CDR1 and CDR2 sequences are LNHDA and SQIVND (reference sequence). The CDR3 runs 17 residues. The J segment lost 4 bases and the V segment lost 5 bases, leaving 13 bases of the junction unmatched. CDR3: CASSPSRGTGNSDTQYF. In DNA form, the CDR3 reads TGTGCCAGTAGTCCCTCCCGGGGGACAGGGAATTCAGATACGCAGTATTTT.

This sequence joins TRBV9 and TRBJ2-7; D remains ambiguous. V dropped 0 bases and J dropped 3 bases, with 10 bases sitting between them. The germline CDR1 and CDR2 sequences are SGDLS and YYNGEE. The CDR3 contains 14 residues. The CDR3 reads CASSVVEGDYEQYF. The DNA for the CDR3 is TGTGCCAGCAGCGTAGTTGAAGGAGACTACGAGCAGTACTTC. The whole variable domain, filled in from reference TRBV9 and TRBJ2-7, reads DSGVTQTPKHLITATGQRVTLRCSPRSGDLSVYWYQQSLDQGLQFLIQYYNGEERAKGNILERFSAQQFPDLHSELNLSSLELGDSALYFCASSVVEGDYEQYFGPGTRLTVT.

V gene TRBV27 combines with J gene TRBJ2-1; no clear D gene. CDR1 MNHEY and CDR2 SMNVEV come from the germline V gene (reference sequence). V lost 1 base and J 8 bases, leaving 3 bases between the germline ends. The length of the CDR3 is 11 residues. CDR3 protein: CASSLFYEQFF. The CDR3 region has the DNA TGTGCCAGCAGTTTATTCTATGAGCAGTTCTTC.

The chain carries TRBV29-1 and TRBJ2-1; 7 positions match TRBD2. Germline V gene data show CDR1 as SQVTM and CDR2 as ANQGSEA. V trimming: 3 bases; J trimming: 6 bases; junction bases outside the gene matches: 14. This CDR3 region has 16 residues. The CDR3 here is CSVELGDRGGVNEQFF. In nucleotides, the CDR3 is TGCAGCGTTGAGCTAGGGGATCGGGGAGGGGTCAATGAGCAGTTCTTC.

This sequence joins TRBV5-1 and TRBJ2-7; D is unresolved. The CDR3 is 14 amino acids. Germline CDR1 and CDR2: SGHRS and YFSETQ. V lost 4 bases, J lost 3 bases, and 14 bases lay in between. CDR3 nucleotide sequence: TGCGCCAGCAGCGCAGCTAGTGGAGACTACGAGCAGTACTTC. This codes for CASSAASGDYEQYF. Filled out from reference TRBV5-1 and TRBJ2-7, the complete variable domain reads KAGVTQTPRYLIKTRGQQVTLSCSPISGHRSVSWYQQTPGQGLQFLFEYFSETQRNKGNFPGRFSGRQFSNSRSEMNVSTLELGDSALYLCASSAASGDYEQYFGPGTRLTVT.

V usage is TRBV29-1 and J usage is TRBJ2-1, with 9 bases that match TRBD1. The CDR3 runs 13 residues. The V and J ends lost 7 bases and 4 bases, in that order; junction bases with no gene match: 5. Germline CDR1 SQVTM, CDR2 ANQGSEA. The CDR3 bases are TGCAGCGCCCGGACAGGGGATTACAATGAGCAGTTCTTC. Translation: CSARTGDYNEQFF.

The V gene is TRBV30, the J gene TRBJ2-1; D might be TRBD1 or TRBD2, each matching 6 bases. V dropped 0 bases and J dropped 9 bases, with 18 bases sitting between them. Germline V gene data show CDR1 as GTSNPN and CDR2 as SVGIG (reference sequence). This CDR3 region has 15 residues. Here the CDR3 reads CAWSVQVRGPSEQFF. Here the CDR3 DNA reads TGTGCCTGGAGTGTACAGGTACGGGGGCCCAGTGAGCAGTTCTTC.

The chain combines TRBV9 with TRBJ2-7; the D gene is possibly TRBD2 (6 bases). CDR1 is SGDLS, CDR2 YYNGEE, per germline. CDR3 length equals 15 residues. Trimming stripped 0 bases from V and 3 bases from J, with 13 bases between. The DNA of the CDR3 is TGTGCCAGCAGCGTAGGCGGGACTTCTATCTACGAGCAGTACTTC. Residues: CASSVGGTSIYEQYF.

The CDR3 reads CASSQGLVRGWRGGYTF. DNA for the CDR3: TGCGCCAGCAGCCAAGGGCTGGTGAGAGGGTGGAGGGGGGGCTACACCTTC. The V call is TRBV4-1, the J call TRBJ1-2; tentatively, D is TRBD1 (6 bases). The length of the CDR3 is 17 residues. Deletions cut 1 base from V and 8 bases from J, with 23 bases between. Per the germline V gene, CDR1 is MGHRA and CDR2 is YSYEKL.

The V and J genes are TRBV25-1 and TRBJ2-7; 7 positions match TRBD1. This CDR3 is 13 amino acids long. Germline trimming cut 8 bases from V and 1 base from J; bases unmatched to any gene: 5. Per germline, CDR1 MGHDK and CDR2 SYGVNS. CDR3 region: CASQDRLSYEQYF. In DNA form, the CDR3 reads TGTGCCAGCCAGGACAGGCTATCCTACGAGCAGTACTTC.

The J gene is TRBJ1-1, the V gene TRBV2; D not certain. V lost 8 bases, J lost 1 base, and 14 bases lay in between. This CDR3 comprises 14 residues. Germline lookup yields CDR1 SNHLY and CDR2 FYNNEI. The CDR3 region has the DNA TGTGCCAGCGTCCGTGAATCCAAGAACACTGAAGCTTTCTTT. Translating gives CASVRESKNTEAFF. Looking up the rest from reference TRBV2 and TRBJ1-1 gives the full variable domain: EPEVTQTPSHQVTQMGQEVILRCVPISNHLYFYWYRQILGQKVEFLVSFYNNEISEKSEIFDDQFSVERPDGSNFTLKIRSTKLEDSAMYFCASVRESKNTEAFFGQGTRLTVV.

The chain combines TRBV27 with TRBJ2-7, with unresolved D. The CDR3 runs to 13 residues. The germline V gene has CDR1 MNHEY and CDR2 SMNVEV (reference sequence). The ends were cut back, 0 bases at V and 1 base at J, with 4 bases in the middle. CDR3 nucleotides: TGTGCCAGCAGTTTATCAATTTCCTACGAGCAGTACTTC. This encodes CASSLSISYEQYF.

The CDR3 sequence: CASSYGLAGELTDTQYF. The CDR3 nucleotides read TGTGCCAGCAGCTACGGACTAGCGGGGGAACTCACAGATACGCAGTATTTT. The V gene is TRBV7-2, the J gene TRBJ2-3, with TRBD2 identical over 13 bases. The CDR3 runs to 17 residues. Germline V gene data show CDR1 as SGHTA and CDR2 as FQGNSA. Trimming took 4 bases from V and 2 from J; bases not matched to a gene: 6.

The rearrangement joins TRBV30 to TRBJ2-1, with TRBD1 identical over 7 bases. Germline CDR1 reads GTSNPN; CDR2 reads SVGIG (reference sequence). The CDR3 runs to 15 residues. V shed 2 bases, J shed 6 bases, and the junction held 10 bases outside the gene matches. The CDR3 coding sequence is TGTGCCTGGAGTCAAGGAAGGGGGCTTTTCAATGAGCAGTTCTTC. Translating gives CAWSQGRGLFNEQFF. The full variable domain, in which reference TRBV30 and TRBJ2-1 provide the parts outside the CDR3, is SQTIHQWPATLVQPVGSPLSLECTVEGTSNPNLYWYRQAAGRGLQLLFYSVGIGQISSEVPQNLSASRPQDRQFILSSKKLLLSDSGFYLCAWSQGRGLFNEQFFGPGTRLTVL.

CDR3 loop: CASSSEMPGLAVFDTQYF. The CDR3 nucleotides read TGTGCCAGCAGCAGCGAAATGCCGGGACTAGCAGTATTCGATACGCAGTATTTT. The chain employs TRBV5-4 and TRBJ2-3; 9 nucleotides agree with TRBD2. CDR1 and CDR2 (germline): SGHNT, YYREEE (reference sequence). Trimming took 4 bases from V and 6 from J; bases not matched to a gene: 18. The CDR3 covers 18 residues.

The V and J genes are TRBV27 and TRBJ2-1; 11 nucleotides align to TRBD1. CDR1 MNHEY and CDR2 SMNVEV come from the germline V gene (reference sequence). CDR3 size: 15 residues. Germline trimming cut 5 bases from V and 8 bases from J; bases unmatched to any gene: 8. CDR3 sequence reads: CASSLLGTGGDEQFF. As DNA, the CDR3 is TGTGCCAGCAGTCTACTTGGGACAGGGGGGGATGAGCAGTTCTTC.